This entry is about one T cell receptor beta chain. The antigen is not known. At the survey level, the v3.0 immunoSEQ assay was run. The repertoire was sequenced with immunoSEQ multiplex PCR; TCRdb's copy has only in-frame clones and lacks some. The data show 11,000 to 15,000 clones, 88% seen once. This CDR3 region has 13 residues. V shed 5 bases and J 5 bases; nucleotides not matched to a gene: 5. Germline V gene lookup returns CDR1 SGHNT and CDR2 YYREEE (reference sequence). The data stem from a study of long-term antiretroviral therapy in people with HIV. Study-level points and caveats: There were no data on ART adherence, viral resistance or therapy changes, a gap that limits inferences about post-ART repertoire changes.

This chain uses TRBV5-4 with TRBJ1-1; TRBD1 matches at 8 bases. This clonotype was obtained from a man aged 35 to 55 with HIV. The sequences come from unsorted PBMCs, collected 6.2 years after starting antiretroviral therapy. CDR3 residues: CASRRQGQTEAFF. The DNA for the CDR3 is TGTGCCAGCAGACGACAGGGGCAGACTGAAGCTTTCTTT.